This T cell receptor (beta chain) was obtained from a study of CD8 T cells in ankylosing spondylitis. V gave up 7 bases and J gave up 1 base, with 10 bases separating them. The germline V gene has CDR1 ENHRY and CDR2 SYGVKD. The CDR3 loop spans 13 amino acids. In this sample, this clonotype turned up many times. Its target is not known. Quantitative 5'-RACE with molecular barcodes produced the TCR beta libraries. TCRdb ran MiXCR on the 5' RACE reads and lists one entry per CDR3 protein. The table has around 490,000 distinct CDR3 sequences, under 5.5% seen once. Regarding the study as a whole: Typical of ankylosing spondylitis blood, it appeared, was a TCR beta motif of under 10 highly homologous variants.

The TCR was taken from a male donor with ankylosing spondylitis. Specimen: blood, either unsorted or a sorted T cell fraction (not recorded which). The rearrangement uses TRBV10-3 and TRBJ1-1; unclear D gene. CDR3 region: CAINPDENTEAFF. In DNA form, the CDR3 reads TGTGCCATCAATCCCGATGAGAACACTGAAGCTTTCTTT.